These 20 T cell receptor beta chains were all obtained from the same sample, sequenced in a study of response to subunit inactivated influenza vaccine. TCRdb analysed the RT-PCR reads with MiXCR anew, one entry per CDR3 protein. The sample lists roughly 170,000 distinct CDR3 sequences; about 10% were seen once. The input for sequencing was non-naive T cells sorted from PBMCs, taken on the day of vaccination. The receptors were gathered from a man aged 45-65 years who received an inactivated influenza vaccine.

This clonotype has just a few counts. This sequence joins TRBV11-2 and TRBJ2-1; 13 bases map to TRBD2. The CDR3 runs to 18 residues. Losses at the gene ends were 5 bases for V and 3 bases for J; bases not matched to a gene: 10. Germline V gene data show CDR1 as SGHAT and CDR2 as FQNNGV. This CDR3 reads CASSHQTSGRAHYNEQFF. CDR3 bases: TGTGCCAGCAGCCATCAAACTAGCGGGAGGGCCCACTACAATGAGCAGTTCTTC. The variable domain in full, with the rest retrieved from reference TRBV11-2 and TRBJ2-1, is EAGVAQSPRYKIIEKRQSVAFWCNPISGHATLYWYQQILGQGPKLLIQFQNNGVVDDSQLPKDRFSAERLKGVDSTLKIQPAKLEDSAVYLCASSHQTSGRAHYNEQFFGPGTRLTVL.

The chain joins TRBV6-5 to TRBJ2-5; D is uncertain. Trimming took 2 bases from V and 5 from J, leaving 15 bases between them. This CDR3 comprises 15 residues. Germline V gene sequence: CDR1 MNHEY, CDR2 SVGAGI. As DNA, the CDR3 is TGTGCCAGCAGTTACCAAGGGTCCAGGACGGAGACCCAGTACTTC. This sequence encodes CASSYQGSRTETQYF.

The chain carries TRBV5-6 and TRBJ1-1; no firm D call. This CDR3 has 14 residues. The V gene lost 6 bases and the J gene lost 4 bases, with 16 bases spanning the gap. Germline V lookup: CDR1 SGHDT, CDR2 YYEEEE. CDR3 DNA sequence: TGTGCCAGCATCCTGCGAGTGGTGGGCACTGAAGCTTTCTTT. It specifies CASILRVVGTEAFF.

A few counts support this clonotype. CDR3 bases: TGTGCCAGCACGACAGGGGAGGGTTTCGATGAGCAGTTCTTC. Protein product: CASTTGEGFDEQFF. V is TRBV25-1 and J is TRBJ2-1; TRBD1 is a possible D gene (8 bases). The germline gives CDR1 MGHDK, CDR2 SYGVNS. The CDR3 is 14 amino acids. V was shortened by 7 bases and J by 8 bases, with 18 bases between the two germline ends.

This clonotype was recorded at least ten times. V usage is TRBV28 and J usage is TRBJ2-4; tentative D call: TRBD2 (5 bases). V was trimmed by 6 bases and J by 9 bases, leaving 21 bases between them. The CDR3 length is 15 residues. Per the germline V gene, CDR1 is MDHEN and CDR2 is SYDVKM. The CDR3 loop reads CASSPPEVQISIQYF. DNA of the CDR3: TGTGCCAGCAGCCCGCCGGAGGTCCAAATTTCCATTCAGTACTTC.

This clonotype was seen more than once but under ten times. The V call is TRBV5-1, the J call TRBJ2-1, with 8 bases aligning to TRBD2. V was clipped by 2 bases and J by 6 bases; unmatched bases: 10. This CDR3 region has 16 residues. The V gene's germline CDR1 is SGHRS and CDR2 YFSETQ. CDR3 DNA: TGCGCCAGCAGCTTCAGGACTAGCCCAATATTCAATGAGCAGTTCTTC. This encodes CASSFRTSPIFNEQFF.

This sequence joins TRBV20-1 and TRBJ2-7; maybe TRBD2 (7 bases). CDR3 length: 13 residues. CDR1 and CDR2 (germline): DFQATT, SNEGSKA (reference sequence). Trimming took off 5 bases at V and 6 bases at J, with 17 bases between the two ends. The CDR3 coding sequence is TGCAGTGCTCGCCGGCGGGGGCGCGGCGAGCAGTACTTC. This gives the protein CSARRRGRGEQYF.

In its sample, this clonotype was seen a few times. The chain combines TRBV4-2 with TRBJ1-6, with 7 bases lining up with TRBD1. Germline CDR1 LGHNA, CDR2 YNFKEQ. Trimming at V came to 1 base and at J to 4 bases, leaving 4 bases not matched to a gene. The CDR3 is made up of 16 amino acids. The DNA for the CDR3 is TGTGCCAGCAGCCAAGCCCCGGGACAGTATAATTCACCCCTCCACTTT. Translated, it gives CASSQAPGQYNSPLHF.

The chain uses TRBV7-8 and TRBJ2-7, with no clear D. The CDR3 has 14 residues. CDR1 is SGHVS, CDR2 FQNEAQ, per germline. Trimming removed 9 bases from V and 2 bases from J, with 17 bases in between. The CDR3 DNA follows: TGTGCCAGGAGCCCTGAGCCGCAGACCTACGAGCAGTACTTC. Translating it yields CARSPEPQTYEQYF.

This clonotype was found many times. The chain carries TRBV7-9 and TRBJ1-1, with TRBD1 matching 10 bases. V trimming: 1 base; J trimming: 4 bases; junction bases outside the gene matches: 6. Looked up from germline, CDR1 is SEHNR and CDR2 is FQNEAQ (reference sequence). The CDR3 is 16 residues long. CDR3 amino acids: CASSLGRDRGFTEAFF. The DNA of the CDR3 is TGTGCCAGCAGCTTAGGGAGGGACAGGGGATTCACTGAAGCTTTCTTT.

V and J are TRBV11-2 and TRBJ2-3; D remains unclear. Germline V lookup: CDR1 SGHAT, CDR2 FQNNGV. The CDR3 is 15 amino acids. The V end was cut by 4 bases, the J end by 1 base, with 12 bases between. In nucleotides, the CDR3 is TGTGCCAGCAGCTCATCCACGATAGGCACAGATACGCAGTATTTT. Amino acids: CASSSSTIGTDTQYF.

This clonotype was counted between two and nine times. The chain employs TRBV12-3 or TRBV12-4 and TRBJ1-5; 8 bases fit TRBD1. Trimming cost V 4 bases and J 6 bases; bases outside gene matches: 11. This CDR3 comprises 16 residues. This chain's CDR3 is CASSSSTGQGGQPQHF. In DNA form, the CDR3 reads TGTGCCAGCAGTTCCTCAACAGGACAGGGCGGTCAGCCCCAGCATTTT.

This clonotype has a handful of counts. This chain joins TRBV9 and TRBJ2-7, with 8 bases lining up with TRBD1. Germline values: CDR1 SGDLS, CDR2 YYNGEE. V was clipped by 3 bases and J by 6 bases; unmatched bases: 8. This CDR3 has 14 amino acids. The DNA of the CDR3 is TGTGCCAGCAGCGGGACAGGGCCTACCTCCGAGCAGTACTTC. Translated: CASSGTGPTSEQYF.

This clonotype has at least ten counts. The rearrangement joins TRBV5-6 to TRBJ2-1; D gene ambiguous. The CDR3 loop spans 14 amino acids. Trimming left V 4 bases short and J 3 bases short, with 11 bases between. Germline lookup yields CDR1 SGHDT and CDR2 YYEEEE. The CDR3 sequence: CASSPPLYYNEQFF. The CDR3 bases are TGTGCCAGCAGCCCCCCCCTTTACTACAATGAGCAGTTCTTC.

This clonotype was found once. The V and J genes are TRBV12-5 and TRBJ2-2, with TRBD1 as a possible D gene (7 bases). CDR3 size: 15 residues. The germline V gene has CDR1 LGHNT and CDR2 FRNRAP. The V and J ends lost 2 bases and 4 bases respectively, with 11 bases between them. The CDR3 spells CASGLLQGGTGELFF. CDR3 sequence (DNA): TGTGCTAGTGGTTTGTTGCAGGGGGGCACCGGGGAGCTGTTTTTT.

This clonotype came up many times. V and J are TRBV7-9 and TRBJ2-2; 14 bases are shared with TRBD2. Trimming took 10 bases from V and 4 from J; bases not matched to a gene: 11. From germline, CDR1 is SEHNR and CDR2 FQNEAQ (reference sequence). The CDR3 is 17 amino acids. In DNA, the CDR3 is TGTGCCACCCCGGGACTAGCGGGAGCAGGTACCACCGGGGAGCTGTTTTTT. It encodes CATPGLAGAGTTGELFF.

The rearrangement uses TRBV10-3 and TRBJ2-7, with unresolved D. The length of the CDR3 is 11 residues. Between the trimmed V and J ends, which lost 0 bases and 7 bases, there was a span of 4 bases. The germline V gene has CDR1 ENHRY and CDR2 SYGVKD. The CDR3 reads CAISESWEQYF. In DNA, the CDR3 is TGTGCCATCAGTGAGTCGTGGGAGCAGTACTTC.

In its sample, this clonotype was seen many times. This chain connects TRBV7-2 to TRBJ1-1; possible D gene TRBD1, 6 bases. CDR1 is SGHTA and CDR2 is FQGNSA in the germline V gene. The V gene lost 3 bases and the J gene lost 6 bases, with 11 bases spanning the gap. The CDR3 sequence is 13 residues long. The CDR3 region has the DNA TGTGCCAGCAGCTTCGGGACAAGGGCTGAAGCTTTCTTT. It codes for CASSFGTRAEAFF.

J is TRBJ1-5 and V is TRBV6-2 or TRBV6-3; D is unresolved. CDR3 length: 15 amino acids. V dropped 3 bases and J dropped 0 bases, with 9 bases sitting between them. Germline V gene sequence: CDR1 MNHEY, CDR2 SVGEGT. CDR3 in DNA: TGTGCCAGCAGTTATCGGGGTTCTAGCAATCAGCCCCAGCATTTT. Translating gives CASSYRGSSNQPQHF.

The chain joins TRBV7-2 to TRBJ2-3; D is perhaps TRBD2 (7 bases). CDR1 SGHTA and CDR2 FQGNSA come from the germline V gene. Deletions cut 5 bases from V and 5 bases from J, with 23 bases between. The CDR3 extends over 17 amino acids. The CDR3 DNA reads as TGTGCCAGCAGCCAGGAAAACCGTCGGGGGGCATTAGATACGCAGTATTTT. Amino acids: CASSQENRRGALDTQYF.